The clone carrying this T cell receptor beta chain appeared once. The antigen remains unidentified. Assay used: immunoSEQ multiplex PCR; TCRdb lists only in-frame clones, some missing. The sample has some 150,000 clones, approximately 89% seen once; the top ten hold 3% to 4%. The data were obtained in a study of T cell responses to AZD1222 COVID-19 vaccine. Notes on the study in general: Only 6 or 7 AZD1222 recipients tested seropositive at baseline.

The junction had 7 bases not matched to a gene; V was cut back by 4 bases and J by 8 bases. The germline gives CDR1 SGHRS, CDR2 YFSETQ. This CDR3 region has 14 residues. The sequence was obtained from an adult in good health. Here the sequenced sample was peripheral blood, taken on day 0 of MenACWY control vaccination. The rearrangement uses TRBV5-1 and TRBJ2-1; the match to TRBD1 covers 9 bases. The CDR3 DNA follows: TGCGCCAGCAGCGGTAGGACAGGGGTCGATGAGCAGTTCTTC. Translated: CASSGRTGVDEQFF.